This T cell receptor beta chain appears in the sequencing data of a study of cytomegalovirus exposure and HLA in healthy donors. The PCR contained 60 Vbeta and 13 Jbeta primers. Sequencing was performed with immunoSEQ multiplex PCR; in TCRdb, only in-frame clones are kept and a portion is missing. The table records 120,000 to 150,000 clones, around two thirds of them present only once. V was trimmed by 1 base and J by 3 bases, leaving 12 bases between them. The germline CDR1 and CDR2 sequences are MDHEN and SYDVKM. There are 15 residues in the CDR3. The study, taken as a whole, reports: Some V segments, TRBV6-2 and TRBV6-3 among them, were indistinguishable and were therefore excluded. The majority of CMV-associated TCR beta chains were reported as apparently HLA-restricted in a later analysis. Further analysis was carried out later, and it showed several of the most significant clusters appearing linked to common viral pathogens.

Points on this clone: The antigen is not known.

Sequenced input: PBMCs. The chain couples TRBV28 to TRBJ1-1, with D maybe TRBD1 (5 bases). The TCR originated in a male donor in good health and CMV-seronegative. The CDR3 bases are TGTGCCAGCAGTTTATATCAGGAGGGGTACACTGAAGCTTTCTTT. The encoded protein is CASSLYQEGYTEAFF.